The entry below describes one TCR beta chain. With 6 bases removed from V and 4 bases from J, the gap between germline ends came to 7 bases. This CDR3 spans 12 amino acids. Germline V CDR1 and CDR2: MDHEN, SYDVKM. In the authors' methods: Using reference gene primer amplification, nucleated cell counts were estimated. Data came from immunoSEQ multiplex PCR; TCRdb stores just in-frame clones and leaves some out. V and J calls and clone size are those listed in that table; D and trimming were worked out from the DNA. The sample lists around 250,000 clones, approximately 90% occurring once. Recruitment covered about two dozen US areas and drew participants whose ages spanned about 18 to 95 years. Either two negative PCRs, clearance, or symptom resolution qualified Cohort 3 donors as recovered. The sample comes from a study of blood T cell repertoires in COVID-19. Overall study: Acute-phase and convalescent COVID-19 samples originated in the United States, Italy and Spain.

The V gene is TRBV28, the J gene TRBJ1-5, with D uncertain. The source is a woman in her 30s who had recovered from COVID-19. The sample comprised PBMCs or T cells enriched from blood (not recorded which). The CDR3 sequence is CASRAGNQPQHF. CDR3 DNA sequence: TGTGCCAGCAGGGCGGGAAATCAGCCCCAGCATTTT.